This T cell receptor (beta chain) stems from a study of identifying expanded T cells in peripheral blood (dated by TCRdb to the late 2010s). Regarding the complete study: Technical replicates were generated by sequencing separate aliquots of the same genomic DNA pool, with four replicates compared pairwise. What the work shows at the level of the full study, not this receptor alone: The authors expected that over much longer intervals, such as months to years, biological variance in healthy repertoires might increase even further. The beta-binomial model significantly reduced the number of clones called differentially abundant and the false-positive rate across all healthy-donor time intervals. For all healthy donors, the variance in clone template counts between roughly 2-week samples rose significantly as total template count increased. About 1.1 differentially abundant clones were flagged by the binomial model between technical replicates, whereas about 15 and 18 were flagged over approximately two weeks and four weeks, respectively.

No immune events, such as infections, were documented for the healthy donors during the collection period. Time-dependent variance in a beta-binomial model of T-cell clone differential abundance was calibrated using healthy-donor blood repertoires as a training cohort. The training cohort was composed of roughly 10 healthy donors, 3 female and 7 male. On average the donors were approximately 42 years old, and their ages spanned roughly 25 to 70 years. Whole blood from each healthy donor was obtained from a commercial supplier and was collected at three time points two to three weeks apart. Genomic DNA was extracted from unsorted whole blood for immunosequencing. The immunoSEQ Assay, which uses bias-controlled multiplex PCR amplification of genomic DNA, was used to profile TCRbeta CDR3 regions. Per the source publication's procedure: The absolute abundance of each unique TCRbeta CDR3 region was quantified after sequences were collapsed and filtered. Differential abundance was assessed using a binomial (Fisher-equivalent) model and a beta-binomial model in which time-dependent variance fitted from healthy donors was added. Any clone with fewer than 5 combined templates was excluded, and a clone was called differentially abundant if its Benjamini-Hochberg FDR was below 0.01. In the beta-binomial model, variance was expressed as a function of the total template count across the two samples, in the form v = (b*log(k)+a)^2. Here the immuneACCESS table is served through TCRdb, limited to in-frame sequences with V and J called. Missing clones are a known gap in these copies; in checked studies unresolved V genes cover under half, and the rest lacks a known reason. The V and J calls and clone size were taken over from that table, and D and trimming were inferred from the DNA. This sample lists under 100,000 clones; about 87% were detected once. The ten most abundant clones make up roughly 7% of the sample.

The junction carries 9 bases between V and J, which are trimmed by 4 bases and 0 bases respectively. Taken from the germline V gene, the CDR1 and CDR2 loops are MGHRA and YSYEKL. Counted from cysteine to phenylalanine, this CDR3 has 14 amino acids. The CDR3 DNA has 42 bases and is translated from base 1. Comments on this clone: The specificity of this receptor is unknown. There are no base qualities to consult, and no much larger clone falls within one base.

The source material was blood. The chain employs TRBV4-1 and TRBJ1-2; the D gene assignment is ambiguous. The TCR originated in a person aged 18 to 69 in good health. Here is the DNA: TGCGCCAGCAGCCCGGATAGGACTAACTATGGCTACACCTTC. Translated, this is CASSPDRTNYGYTF.